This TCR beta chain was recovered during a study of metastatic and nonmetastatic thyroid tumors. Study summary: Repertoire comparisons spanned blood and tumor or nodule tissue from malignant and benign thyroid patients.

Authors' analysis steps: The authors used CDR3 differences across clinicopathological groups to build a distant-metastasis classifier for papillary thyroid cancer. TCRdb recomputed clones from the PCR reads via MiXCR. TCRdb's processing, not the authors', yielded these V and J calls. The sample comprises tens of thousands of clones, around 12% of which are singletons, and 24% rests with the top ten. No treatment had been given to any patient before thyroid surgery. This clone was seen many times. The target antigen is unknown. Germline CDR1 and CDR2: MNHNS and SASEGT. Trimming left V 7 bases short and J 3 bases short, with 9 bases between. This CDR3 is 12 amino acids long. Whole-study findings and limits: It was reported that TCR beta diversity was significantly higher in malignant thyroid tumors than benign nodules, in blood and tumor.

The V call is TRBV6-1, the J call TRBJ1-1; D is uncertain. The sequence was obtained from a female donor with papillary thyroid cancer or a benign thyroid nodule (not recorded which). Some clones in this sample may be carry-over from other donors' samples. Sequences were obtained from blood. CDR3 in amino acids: CASNPGDTEAFF. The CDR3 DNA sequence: TGTGCCAGCAACCCCGGGGACACTGAAGCTTTCTTT.